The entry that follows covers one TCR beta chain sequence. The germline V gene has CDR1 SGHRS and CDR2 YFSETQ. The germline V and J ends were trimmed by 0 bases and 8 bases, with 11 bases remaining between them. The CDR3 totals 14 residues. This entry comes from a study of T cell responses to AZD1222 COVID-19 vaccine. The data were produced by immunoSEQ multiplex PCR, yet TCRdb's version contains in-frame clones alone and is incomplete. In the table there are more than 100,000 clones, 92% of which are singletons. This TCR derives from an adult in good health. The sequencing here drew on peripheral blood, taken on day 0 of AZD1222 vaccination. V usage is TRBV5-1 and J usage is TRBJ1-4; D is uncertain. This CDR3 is CASSLDRGEEKLFF. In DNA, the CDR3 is TGCGCCAGCAGCTTGGACAGAGGTGAAGAAAAACTGTTTTTT.